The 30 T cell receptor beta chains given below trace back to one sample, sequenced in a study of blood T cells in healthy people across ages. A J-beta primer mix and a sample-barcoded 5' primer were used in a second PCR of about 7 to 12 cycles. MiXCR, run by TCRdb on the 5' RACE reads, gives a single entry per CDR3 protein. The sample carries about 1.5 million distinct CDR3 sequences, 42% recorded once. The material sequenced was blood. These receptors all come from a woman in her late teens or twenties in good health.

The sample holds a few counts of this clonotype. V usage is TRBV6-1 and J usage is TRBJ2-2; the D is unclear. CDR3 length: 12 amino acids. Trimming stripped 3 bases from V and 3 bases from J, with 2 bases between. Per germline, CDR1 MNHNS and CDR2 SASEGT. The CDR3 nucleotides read TGTGCCAGCAGTGATGACACCGGGGAGCTGTTTTTT. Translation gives CASSDDTGELFF.

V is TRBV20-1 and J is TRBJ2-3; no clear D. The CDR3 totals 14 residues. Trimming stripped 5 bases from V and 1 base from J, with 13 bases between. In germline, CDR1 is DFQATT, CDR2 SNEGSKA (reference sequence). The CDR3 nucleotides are TGCAGTGCTCCCCAGCCTCGCGGCACAGATACGCAGTATTTT. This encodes CSAPQPRGTDTQYF.

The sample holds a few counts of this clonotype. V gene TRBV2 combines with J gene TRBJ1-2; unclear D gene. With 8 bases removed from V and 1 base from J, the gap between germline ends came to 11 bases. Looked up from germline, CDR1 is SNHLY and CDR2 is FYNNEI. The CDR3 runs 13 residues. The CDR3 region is CASQRPLNYGYTF. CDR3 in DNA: TGTGCCAGCCAAAGGCCACTTAACTATGGCTACACCTTC.

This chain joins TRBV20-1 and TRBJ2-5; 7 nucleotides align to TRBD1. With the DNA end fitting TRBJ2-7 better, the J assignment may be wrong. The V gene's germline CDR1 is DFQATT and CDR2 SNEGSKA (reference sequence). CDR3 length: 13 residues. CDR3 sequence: CSALGTAPYEQYF. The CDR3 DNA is TGCAGTGCCCTGGGGACAGCACCCTACGAGCAGTACTTC.

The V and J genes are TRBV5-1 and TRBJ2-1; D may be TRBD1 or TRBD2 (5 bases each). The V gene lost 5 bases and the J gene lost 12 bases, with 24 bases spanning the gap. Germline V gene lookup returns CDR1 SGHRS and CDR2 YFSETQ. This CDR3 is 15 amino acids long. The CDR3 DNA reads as TGCGCCAGCAGTGATCCGGGACCACCGTCCGATGTGCAGTTCTTC. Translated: CASSDPGPPSDVQFF. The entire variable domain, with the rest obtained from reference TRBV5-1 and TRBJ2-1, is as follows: KAGVTQTPRYLIKTRGQQVTLSCSPISGHRSVSWYQQTPGQGLQFLFEYFSETQRNKGNFPGRFSGRQFSNSRSEMNVSTLELGDSALYLCASSDPGPPSDVQFFGPGTRLTVL.

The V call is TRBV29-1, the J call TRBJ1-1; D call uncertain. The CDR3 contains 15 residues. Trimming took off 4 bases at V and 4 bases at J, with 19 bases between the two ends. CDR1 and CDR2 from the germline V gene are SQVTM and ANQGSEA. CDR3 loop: CSVVVLEGRPTEAFF. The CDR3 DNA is TGCAGCGTTGTGGTCTTAGAAGGACGCCCCACTGAAGCTTTCTTT. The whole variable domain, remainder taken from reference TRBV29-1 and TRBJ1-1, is SAVISQKPSRDICQRGTSLTIQCQVDSQVTMMFWYRQQPGQSLTLIATANQGSEATYESGFVIDKFPISRPNLTFSTLTVSNMSPEDSSIYLCSVVVLEGRPTEAFFGQGTRLTVV.

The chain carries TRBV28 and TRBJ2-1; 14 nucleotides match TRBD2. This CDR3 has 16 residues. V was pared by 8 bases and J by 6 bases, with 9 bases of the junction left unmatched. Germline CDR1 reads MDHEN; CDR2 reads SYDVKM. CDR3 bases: TGTGCCAGCGTGCAAGGGGGGACTAGCGGGAGCAATGAGCAGTTCTTC. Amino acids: CASVQGGTSGSNEQFF.

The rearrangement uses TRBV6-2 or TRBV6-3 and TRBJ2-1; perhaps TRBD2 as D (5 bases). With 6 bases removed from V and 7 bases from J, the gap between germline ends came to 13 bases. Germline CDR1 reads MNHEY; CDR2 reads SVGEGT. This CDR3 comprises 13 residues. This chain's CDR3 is CASSLIIANEQFF. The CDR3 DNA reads TGTGCCAGCAGCCTGATCATAGCGAATGAGCAGTTCTTC.

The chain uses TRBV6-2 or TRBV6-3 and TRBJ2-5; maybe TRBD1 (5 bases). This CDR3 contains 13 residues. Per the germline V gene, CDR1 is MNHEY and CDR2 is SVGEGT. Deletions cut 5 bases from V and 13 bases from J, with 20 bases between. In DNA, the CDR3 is TGTGCCAGCAGTGCGCAGGGCGCCTACGAGCGGTACTTC. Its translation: CASSAQGAYERYF.

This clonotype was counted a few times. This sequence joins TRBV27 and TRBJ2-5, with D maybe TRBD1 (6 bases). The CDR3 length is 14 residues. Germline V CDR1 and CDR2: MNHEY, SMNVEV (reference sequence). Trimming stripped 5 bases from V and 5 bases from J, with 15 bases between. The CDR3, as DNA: TGTGCCAGCAGTCCCGGACAGTCATGGGAGACCCAGTACTTC. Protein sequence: CASSPGQSWETQYF.

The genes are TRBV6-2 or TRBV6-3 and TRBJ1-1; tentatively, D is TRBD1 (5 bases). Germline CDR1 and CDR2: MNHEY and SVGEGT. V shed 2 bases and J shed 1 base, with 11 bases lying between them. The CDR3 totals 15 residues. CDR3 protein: CASSYGRDPNTEAFF. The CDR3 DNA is TGTGCCAGCAGTTACGGGCGGGACCCGAACACTGAAGCTTTCTTT.

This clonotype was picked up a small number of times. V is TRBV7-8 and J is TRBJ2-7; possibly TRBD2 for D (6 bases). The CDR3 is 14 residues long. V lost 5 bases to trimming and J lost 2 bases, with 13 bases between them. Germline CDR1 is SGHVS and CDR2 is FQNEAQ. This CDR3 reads CASSRFGTAYEQYF. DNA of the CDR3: TGTGCCAGCAGCCGTTTCGGGACTGCCTACGAGCAGTACTTC.

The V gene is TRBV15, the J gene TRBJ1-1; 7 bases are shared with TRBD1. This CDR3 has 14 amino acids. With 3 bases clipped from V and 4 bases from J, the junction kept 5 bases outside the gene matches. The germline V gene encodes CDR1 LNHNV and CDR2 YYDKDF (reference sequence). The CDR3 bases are TGTGCCACCAGCAGGATGACAGGGACCACTGAAGCTTTCTTT. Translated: CATSRMTGTTEAFF.

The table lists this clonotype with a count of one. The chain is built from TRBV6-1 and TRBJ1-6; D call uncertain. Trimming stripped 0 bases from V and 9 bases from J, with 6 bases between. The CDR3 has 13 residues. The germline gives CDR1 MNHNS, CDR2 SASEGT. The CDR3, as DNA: TGTGCCAGCAGTGAAGCCCGTGTTTCACCCCTCCACTTT. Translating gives CASSEARVSPLHF.

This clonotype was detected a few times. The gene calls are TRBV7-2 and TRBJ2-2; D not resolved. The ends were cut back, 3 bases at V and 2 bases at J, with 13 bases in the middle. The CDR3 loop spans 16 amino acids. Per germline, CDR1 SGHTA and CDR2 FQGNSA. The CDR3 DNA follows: TGTGCCAGCAGCTTTCAGATGGCTTCAAACACCGGGGAGCTGTTTTTT. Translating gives CASSFQMASNTGELFF. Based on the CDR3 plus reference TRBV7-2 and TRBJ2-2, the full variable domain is GAGVSQSPSNKVTEKGKDVELRCDPISGHTALYWYRQSLGQGLEFLIYFQGNSAPDKSGLPSDRFSAERTGGSVSTLTIQRTQQEDSAVYLCASSFQMASNTGELFFGEGSRLTVL.

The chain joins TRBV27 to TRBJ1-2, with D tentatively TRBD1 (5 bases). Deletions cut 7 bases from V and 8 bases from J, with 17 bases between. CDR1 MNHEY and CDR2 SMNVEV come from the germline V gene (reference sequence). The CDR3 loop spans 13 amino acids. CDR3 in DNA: TGTGCCAGCAAGACAGTCCCGGGCGGCGGCTACACCTTC. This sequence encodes CASKTVPGGGYTF.

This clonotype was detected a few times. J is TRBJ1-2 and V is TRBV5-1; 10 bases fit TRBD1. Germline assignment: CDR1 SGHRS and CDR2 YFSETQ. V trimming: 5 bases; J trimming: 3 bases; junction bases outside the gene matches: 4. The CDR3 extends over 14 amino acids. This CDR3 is CASRYGQGDYGYTF. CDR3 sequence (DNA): TGCGCCAGCAGATATGGACAGGGGGACTATGGCTACACCTTC.

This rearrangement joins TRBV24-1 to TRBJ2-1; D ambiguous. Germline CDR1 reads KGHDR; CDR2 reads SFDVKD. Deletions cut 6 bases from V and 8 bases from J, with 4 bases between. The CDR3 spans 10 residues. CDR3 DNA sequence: TGTGCCACCAGTACCGATGAGCAGTTCTTC. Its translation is CATSTDEQFF.

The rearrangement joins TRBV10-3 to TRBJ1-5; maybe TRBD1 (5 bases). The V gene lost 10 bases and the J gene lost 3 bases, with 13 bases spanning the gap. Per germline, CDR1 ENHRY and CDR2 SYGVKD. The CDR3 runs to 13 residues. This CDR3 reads CATHRDDNQPQHF. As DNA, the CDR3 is TGTGCCACCCACCGGGACGACAATCAGCCCCAGCATTTT.

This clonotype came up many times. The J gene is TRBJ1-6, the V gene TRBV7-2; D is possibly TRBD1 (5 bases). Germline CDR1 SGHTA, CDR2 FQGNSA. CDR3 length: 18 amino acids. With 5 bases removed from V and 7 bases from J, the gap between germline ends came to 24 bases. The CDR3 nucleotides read TGTGCCAGCAGCCCCTCCCTTCTCGACAGAAAACGGAATTCACCCCTCCACTTT. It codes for CASSPSLLDRKRNSPLHF.

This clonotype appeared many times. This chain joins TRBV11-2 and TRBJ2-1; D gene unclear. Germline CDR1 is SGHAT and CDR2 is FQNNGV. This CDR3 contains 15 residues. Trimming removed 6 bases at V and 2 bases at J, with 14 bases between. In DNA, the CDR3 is TGTGCCAGCAGTCCCCAGATGGGGACCTACAATGAGCAGTTCTTC. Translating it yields CASSPQMGTYNEQFF. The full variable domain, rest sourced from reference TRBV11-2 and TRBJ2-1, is EAGVAQSPRYKIIEKRQSVAFWCNPISGHATLYWYQQILGQGPKLLIQFQNNGVVDDSQLPKDRFSAERLKGVDSTLKIQPAKLEDSAVYLCASSPQMGTYNEQFFGPGTRLTVL.

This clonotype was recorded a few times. The CDR3 nucleotides are TGCGCCAGCAGCCAACTACTTGAAAATGAGCAGTTCTTC. Its protein product is CASSQLLENEQFF. The rearrangement links TRBV4-3 to TRBJ2-1; D gene uncertain. The V and J ends lost 2 bases and 7 bases respectively, with 9 bases between them. CDR3 length equals 13 residues. CDR1 and CDR2 (germline): LGHNA, YSLEER.

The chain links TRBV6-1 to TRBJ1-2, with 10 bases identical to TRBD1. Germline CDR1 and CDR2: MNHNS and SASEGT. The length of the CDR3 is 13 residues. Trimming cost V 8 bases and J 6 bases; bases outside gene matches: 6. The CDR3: CASESGTGDGYTF. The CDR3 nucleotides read TGTGCCAGCGAATCCGGGACAGGGGATGGCTACACCTTC.

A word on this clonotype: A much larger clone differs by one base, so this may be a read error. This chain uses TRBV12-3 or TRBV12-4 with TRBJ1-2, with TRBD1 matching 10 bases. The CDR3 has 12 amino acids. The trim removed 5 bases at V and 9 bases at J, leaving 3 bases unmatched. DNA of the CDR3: TGTGCCAGCAGTCTCGACAGGGGGCGCTACACCTTC. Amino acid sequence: CASSLDRGRYTF.

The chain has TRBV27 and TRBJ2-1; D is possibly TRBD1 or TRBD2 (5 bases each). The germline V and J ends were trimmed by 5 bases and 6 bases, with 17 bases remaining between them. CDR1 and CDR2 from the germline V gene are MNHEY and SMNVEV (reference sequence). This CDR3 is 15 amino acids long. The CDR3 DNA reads TGTGCCAGCAGTCCCCGGGACGCGCCCCTCAATGAGCAGTTCTTC. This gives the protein CASSPRDAPLNEQFF.

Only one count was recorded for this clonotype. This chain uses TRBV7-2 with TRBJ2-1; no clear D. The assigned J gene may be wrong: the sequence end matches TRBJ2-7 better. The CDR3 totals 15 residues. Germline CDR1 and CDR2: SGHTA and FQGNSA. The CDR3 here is CASSYRFVTHNEQYF. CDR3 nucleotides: TGTGCCAGCAGCTACCGTTTTGTGACCCACAATGAGCAGTACTTC.

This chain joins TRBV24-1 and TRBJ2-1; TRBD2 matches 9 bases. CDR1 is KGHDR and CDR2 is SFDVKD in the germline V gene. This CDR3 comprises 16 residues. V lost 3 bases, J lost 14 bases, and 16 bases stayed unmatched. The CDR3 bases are TGTGCCACCAGTGATCCTTATGGAGCTAGCGGGAACACAAAGTTCTTC. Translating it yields CATSDPYGASGNTKFF.

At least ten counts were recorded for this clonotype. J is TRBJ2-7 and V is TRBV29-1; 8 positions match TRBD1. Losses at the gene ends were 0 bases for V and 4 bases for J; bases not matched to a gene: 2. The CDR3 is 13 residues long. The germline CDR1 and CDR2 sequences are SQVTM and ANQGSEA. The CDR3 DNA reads TGCAGCGTTGAAGACACAGGGGGGTACGAGCAGTACTTC. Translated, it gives CSVEDTGGYEQYF.

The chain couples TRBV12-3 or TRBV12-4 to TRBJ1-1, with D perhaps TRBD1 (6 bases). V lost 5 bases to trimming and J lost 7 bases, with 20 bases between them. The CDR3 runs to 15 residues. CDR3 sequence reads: CASSPTGGQLIEAFF. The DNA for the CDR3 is TGTGCCAGCAGTCCAACCGGCGGACAGTTGATTGAAGCTTTCTTT.

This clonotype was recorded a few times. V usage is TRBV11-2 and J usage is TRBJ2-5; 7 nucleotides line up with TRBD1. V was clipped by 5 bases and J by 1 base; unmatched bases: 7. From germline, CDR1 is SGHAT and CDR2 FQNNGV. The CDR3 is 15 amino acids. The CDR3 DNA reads TGTGCCAGCAGCAACCCGACAGGGCCCCAAGAGACCCAGTACTTC. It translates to CASSNPTGPQETQYF.